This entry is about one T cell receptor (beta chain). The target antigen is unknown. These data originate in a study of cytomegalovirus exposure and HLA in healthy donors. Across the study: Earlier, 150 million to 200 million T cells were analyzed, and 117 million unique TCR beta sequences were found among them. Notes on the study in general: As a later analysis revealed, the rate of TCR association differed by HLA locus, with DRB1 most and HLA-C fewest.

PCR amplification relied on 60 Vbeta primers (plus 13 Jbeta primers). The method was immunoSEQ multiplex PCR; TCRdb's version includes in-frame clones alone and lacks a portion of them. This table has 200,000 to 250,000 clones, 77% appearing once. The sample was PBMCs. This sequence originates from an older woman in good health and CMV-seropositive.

CDR3 bases: TGTGCCAGCAGCTTCCGACAGGGGTCGGGCACAGATACGCAGTATTTT. It specifies CASSFRQGSGTDTQYF. The chain combines TRBV5-6 with TRBJ2-3; 8 positions match TRBD1. The V gene end was trimmed by 2 bases and the J gene end by 1 base; junction bases not matched to a gene: 6. From germline, CDR1 is SGHDT and CDR2 YYEEEE. This CDR3 has 16 residues.